This T cell receptor (beta chain) was identified in a study of blood T cell repertoires in COVID-19. A remark on this clone: Other DNA sequences in this sample translate to the same CDR3.

Data came from immunoSEQ multiplex PCR; TCRdb stores just in-frame clones and leaves some out. The sample holds 100,000 to 150,000 clones; about 88% are singletons and the top ten take less than 2%. J was trimmed by 3 bases and V by 5 bases; bases with no gene match: 2. CDR3 length: 15 amino acids. Per germline, CDR1 SEHNR and CDR2 FQNEAQ (reference sequence). The TCR comes from a human donor in a cohort sampled during active COVID-19. The sequenced sample consisted of peripheral blood. The chain carries TRBV7-9 and TRBJ2-1; 12 bases align to TRBD2. This CDR3 is CASSPTSGGYNEQFF. The CDR3 nucleotides read TGTGCCAGCAGCCCGACTAGCGGGGGCTACAATGAGCAGTTCTTC.